This T cell receptor (beta chain) was identified during a study of CD8+ T cells in alopecia areata. Treatment: oral pan-JAK inhibitor, 5-10 mg twice daily. Germline CDR1 is SEHNR and CDR2 is FQNEAQ (reference sequence). This CDR3 is 15 amino acids long. cDNA prepared by RNA extraction and subsequent reverse transcription served as the template for sequencing. Here immunoSEQ multiplex PCR was the method, and the copy in TCRdb shows in-frame clones only, minus some. The table has 80,000 to 100,000 clones, 44% seen once; the top ten hold more than 15%. This rearrangement joins TRBV7-9 to TRBJ2-5; D is unclear. The J call may not be correct, given that the DNA end is closer to TRBJ2-7. The TCR was taken from a human donor with alopecia areata. The specimen comprised CD8+ T cells sorted from blood, sampled at week 24, from a patient treated with tofacitinib. The CDR3 DNA reads as TGTGCCAGCAGCTTGGTCGGAAGGAGAAAGGGCGAGCAGTACTTC. Translation gives CASSLVGRRKGEQYF.